These 2 T cell receptor beta chains came from one sample sequenced in a study of identifying expanded T cells in peripheral blood. Measured with immunoSEQ multiplex PCR; TCRdb has only the in-frame clones, and not every one. The table has some 75,000 clones, 85% to 90% seen once. Material for sequencing was blood. The source of these receptors is a person aged 18 to 75 in good health.

The chain combines TRBV6-5 with TRBJ2-7, with D perhaps matching TRBD1 or TRBD2 (5 bases each). Germline V gene lookup returns CDR1 MNHEY and CDR2 SVGAGI. The CDR3 loop spans 12 amino acids. Trimming left V 5 bases short and J 3 bases short, with 8 bases between. CDR3 in DNA: TGTGCCAGCAGTCGGGACGGCTACGAGCAGTACTTC. It translates to CASSRDGYEQYF.

This sequence joins TRBV11-3 and TRBJ2-2; weak D call: TRBD1 (7 bases). There are 14 residues in the CDR3. Trimming stripped 6 bases from V and 6 bases from J, with 14 bases between. CDR1 is SGHNT and CDR2 is YENEEA in the germline V gene. DNA of the CDR3: TGTGCCAGCAGTAGCAGGGGGGACGCCGGGGAGCTGTTTTTT. The encoded protein is CASSSRGDAGELFF.